Detailed here is one T cell receptor beta chain. This entry belongs to a study of kidney transplant recipient with SARS-CoV-2 infection. TCRdb passed the reads through MiXCR, listing each CDR3 protein once. This sample carries roughly 230,000 distinct CDR3 sequences, about 28% of them seen once, and the ten largest clones take roughly 7%. Germline loops: CDR1 MNHNY, CDR2 SVGAGI (reference sequence). The CDR3 loop spans 15 amino acids. Sequencing was performed on a blood sample, taken at baseline and between days 110 and 120 from a kidney transplant recipient. The V and J genes are TRBV6-6 and TRBJ2-7; 9 bases are a match to TRBD1. TRBJ2-5 explains the end of the DNA better; the J call may be wrong. The source of this sequence is a male patient younger than 45 who had COVID-19 and was a kidney transplant recipient. T cells may partly derive from the graft donor. The CDR3 region has the DNA TGTGCCACTCGGACAGGGGACGTTTTTTGGGAGACCCAGTACTTC. Translation: CATRTGDVFWETQYF.